The TCR beta chain described here comes from a study of blood T cells in healthy people across ages. Study-wide context: Template switching retrieved approximately one barcoded beta molecule for each two T cells.

Per germline, CDR1 SGHKS and CDR2 YYEKEE (reference sequence). Losses at the gene ends were 5 bases for V and 1 base for J; bases not matched to a gene: 6. The CDR3 loop spans 16 amino acids. With a J-beta primer mix and a sample-barcoded 5' primer, a second PCR ran roughly 6 to 12 cycles. TCRdb used MiXCR to reprocess the 5' RACE reads, holding one entry per CDR3 protein. The sample lists about 730,000 distinct CDR3 sequences, more than 40% seen once, with approximately 22% in the top ten. The sequence was collected from a woman aged 55 to 70 in good health. V is TRBV5-5 and J is TRBJ2-2; 9 positions match TRBD1. The specimen sequenced was blood. The CDR3 DNA sequence: TGTGCCAGCAGACAACCGGGACAGGGGAACACCGGGGAGCTGTTTTTT. Protein sequence: CASRQPGQGNTGELFF.